This T cell receptor beta chain was recovered during a study of identifying expanded T cells in peripheral blood. About this clone: The antigen remains unidentified.

TCRdb keeps only in-frame clones here, not all; method: immunoSEQ multiplex PCR. The table lists about 85,000 clones, around nine tenths of them singletons. Study-level findings and limits: Clone count variance between two-week samples rose with total template count.

Sequenced input: blood. The receptor's source is a person aged 18 to 70 in good health.

CDR3 DNA sequence: TGTGCCAGCAGCCTTAGCGGGGAGCGGGGAGATACGCAGTATTTT. This sequence encodes CASSLSGERGDTQYF. V usage is TRBV7-2 and J usage is TRBJ2-3; 8 nucleotides agree with TRBD2. Germline V gene lookup returns CDR1 SGHTA and CDR2 FQGNSA. The CDR3 runs 15 residues. Unmatched junction bases numbered 9, after V lost 5 bases and J lost 5 bases.